This T cell receptor (beta chain) stems from a study of post-analysis software for immune sequencing data. For the study at large: In terms of disease course, relapsing-remitting, secondary progressive and progressive-relapsing multiple sclerosis were included.

Germline lookup yields CDR1 SGHTA and CDR2 FQGNSA. Deletions cut 3 bases from V and 5 bases from J, with 7 bases between. The length of the CDR3 is 12 residues. Notes on the study in general: Comparison of patients with controls showed five TRBV segments more frequent in patients, TRBV5-6, TRBV5-1 and TRBV20-1 among them. Batch-matched samples strongly co-clustered by F measure. Controls showed significantly higher normalized Chao1 diversity than did multiple sclerosis patients.

Tagging with unique molecular identifiers was a feature of the TCR beta cDNA libraries. Input populations of roughly 0.95 to 10 million T cells gave rise to hundreds of thousands of cDNA molecules. MiXCR was run by TCRdb on the PCR reads, yielding one entry per CDR3 protein. The sample shows about 200,000 distinct CDR3 sequences, approximately 30% of them seen only once. A note on this clonotype: No antigen is known for it.

The J gene is TRBJ2-5, the V gene TRBV7-2, with no clear D. Sequencing was performed on blood. The source is a girl aged 2-17 years with multiple sclerosis. The CDR3 sequence: CASSFTTETQYF. The CDR3 coding sequence is TGTGCCAGCAGCTTCACTACGGAGACCCAGTACTTC.